This T cell receptor beta chain was sequenced during a study of shared clonotypes between healthy human individuals. V lost 2 bases, J lost 0 bases, and 4 bases lay in between. The CDR3 has 14 amino acids. Per the germline V gene, CDR1 is SGHTA and CDR2 is FQGTGA. Assay: immunoSEQ multiplex PCR; the TCRdb copy retains only in-frame clones and omits some. The data show millions of clones, 85% to 95% seen once. The gene calls are TRBV7-3 and TRBJ2-2; the D is unclear. The specimen sequenced was naive CD4+ T cells from PBMCs. Subset reported: CD45RA+ positively selected. The TCR comes from a young man in good health. Some clones in this sample may be carry-over from other donors' samples. The CDR3 region has the DNA TGTGCCAGCAGCTTACAGTCGAACACCGGGGAGCTGTTTTTT. It yields the protein CASSLQSNTGELFF.